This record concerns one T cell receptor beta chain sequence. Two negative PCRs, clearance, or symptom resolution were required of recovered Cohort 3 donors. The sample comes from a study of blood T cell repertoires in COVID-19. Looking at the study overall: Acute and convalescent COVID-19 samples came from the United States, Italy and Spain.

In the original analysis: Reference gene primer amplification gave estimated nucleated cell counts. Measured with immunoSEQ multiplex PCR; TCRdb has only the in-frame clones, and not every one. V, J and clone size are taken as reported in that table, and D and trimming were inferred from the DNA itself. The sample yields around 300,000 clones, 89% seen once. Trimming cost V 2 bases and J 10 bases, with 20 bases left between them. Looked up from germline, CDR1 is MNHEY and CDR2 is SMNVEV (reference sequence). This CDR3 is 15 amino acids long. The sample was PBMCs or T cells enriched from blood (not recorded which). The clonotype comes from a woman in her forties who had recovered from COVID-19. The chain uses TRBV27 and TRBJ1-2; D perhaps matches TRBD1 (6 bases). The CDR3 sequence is CASSLRGNSGRSYTF. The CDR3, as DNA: TGTGCCAGCAGTTTAAGGGGGAATTCAGGGCGATCCTACACCTTC.